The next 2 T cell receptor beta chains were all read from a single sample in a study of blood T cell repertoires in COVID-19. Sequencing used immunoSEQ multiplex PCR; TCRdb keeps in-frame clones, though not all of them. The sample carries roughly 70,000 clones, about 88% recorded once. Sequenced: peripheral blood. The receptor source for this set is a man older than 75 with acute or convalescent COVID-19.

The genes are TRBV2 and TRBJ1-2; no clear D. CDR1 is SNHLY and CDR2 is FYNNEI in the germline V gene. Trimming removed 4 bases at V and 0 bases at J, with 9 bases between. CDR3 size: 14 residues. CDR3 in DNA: TGTGCCAGCAGTGGGGTGACAACTAACTATGGCTACACCTTC. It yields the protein CASSGVTTNYGYTF.

The CDR3 coding sequence is TGTGCCATCAGTGAGTCGGCCGGGTCTGTGATTAATTCACCCCTCCACTTT. This translates into CAISESAGSVINSPLHF. The genes are TRBV10-3 and TRBJ1-6; D remains ambiguous. V lost 0 bases and J lost 6, with 15 bases in between. From germline, CDR1 is ENHRY and CDR2 SYGVKD. This CDR3 has 17 residues.